A selection of T cell receptor beta chains follows, all from one sample in a study of blood T cell repertoires in COVID-19. TCRdb's copy holds only in-frame clones and misses some; the assay was immunoSEQ multiplex PCR. The sample contains 50,000 to 70,000 clones, roughly 80% of which appear only once. Material for sequencing was peripheral blood. The receptors were sampled from an older man with COVID-19, enrolled during active disease. CDR3s include the opening cysteine and the closing phenylalanine or tryptophan. The D gene is left open where the match is weak. The size of a clone is reported for some rows only, either as once, few or many, or as a class for expanded clones.

v_call	j_call	clone_size	d_call	cdr3_aa	cdr3_nt
TRBV3-1/TRBV3-2	TRBJ1-1	NA	NA	CASRRTRYSVNTEAFF	TGTGCCAGCAGACGGACTCGATACTCCGTGAACACTGAAGCTTTCTTT
TRBV23-1	TRBJ2-1	NA	NA	CASSQDTGPYNEQFF	TGCGCCAGCAGTCAAGACACTGGGCCTTACAATGAGCAGTTCTTC
TRBV7-2	TRBJ2-1	NA	TRBD2	CASSLDGLAGGEQFF	TGTGCCAGCAGCTTAGATGGTCTAGCGGGGGGCGAGCAGTTCTTC
TRBV3-1/TRBV3-2	TRBJ1-1	NA	NA	CASSQHRFKNTEAFF	TGTGCCAGCAGCCAACACAGGTTCAAGAACACTGAAGCTTTCTTT
TRBV25-1	TRBJ2-7	NA	NA	CASLREGDYEQYF	TGTGCCAGCCTCCGAGAAGGGGACTACGAGCAGTACTTC
TRBV30	TRBJ2-1	NA	NA	CAWRRPSPDWTGLGEQFF	TGTGCCTGGAGACGCCCGAGTCCGGACTGGACCGGACTCGGTGAGCAGTTCTTC
TRBV6-6	TRBJ1-1	NA	NA	CASSRGGRGGAFF	TGTGCCAGCAGTCGGGGGGGGCGGGGTGGAGCTTTCTTT
TRBV6-5	TRBJ1-1	NA	NA	CASITGGTEAFF	TGTGCCAGTATTACCGGGGGTACTGAAGCTTTCTTT
TRBV6-5	TRBJ2-7	NA	NA	CASSYAAGAFSYEQYF	TGTGCCAGCAGTTACGCCGCGGGGGCCTTCTCCTACGAGCAGTACTTC
TRBV7-9	TRBJ2-6	NA	NA	CASSPRGTGAGANVLTF	TGTGCCAGCAGCCCAAGGGGAACGGGAGCTGGGGCCAACGTCCTGACTTTC
TRBV30	TRBJ1-2	NA	TRBD1	CAWSVSLDRGFGYTF	TGTGCCTGGAGTGTATCTCTGGACAGGGGATTCGGCTACACCTTC
TRBV2	TRBJ2-1	NA	TRBD2	CASSGSGTSGSFEQFF	TGTGCCAGCAGTGGTTCCGGGACTAGCGGGAGTTTTGAGCAGTTCTTC
TRBV28	TRBJ1-6	NA	NA	CASSPAGLGSPLHF	TGTGCCAGCAGTCCCGCGGGCCTGGGTTCACCCCTCCACTTT
TRBV9	TRBJ2-7	NA	NA	CASSVSPLRRTYEQYF	TGTGCCAGCAGCGTATCTCCACTACGGCGGACCTACGAGCAGTACTTC
TRBV7-2	TRBJ1-1	NA	TRBD1	CASSSYQGATEAFF	TGTGCCAGCAGCTCATACCAGGGGGCGACGGAAGCTTTCTTT
TRBV4-3	TRBJ2-1	once	NA	CASSQEETRWAYNEQFF	TGCGCCAGCAGCCAAGAGGAAACTAGGTGGGCCTACAATGAGCAGTTCTTC
TRBV7-2	TRBJ1-5	NA	NA	CASSPFSVSGDQPQHF	TGTGCCAGCAGCCCATTTTCTGTCTCAGGGGATCAGCCCCAGCATTTT
TRBV9	TRBJ2-3	NA	NA	CASSVGGGGADTQYF	TGTGCCAGCAGCGTAGGTGGGGGAGGCGCAGATACGCAGTATTTT
TRBV6-1	TRBJ1-1	NA	TRBD1	CASSDPYGTGIKTEAFF	TGTGCCAGCAGTGACCCTTACGGGACAGGGATTAAAACTGAAGCTTTCTTT
TRBV6-2/TRBV6-3	TRBJ2-3	NA	TRBD1	CASSYPHRGQDTQYF	TGTGCCAGCAGTTACCCCCACAGGGGGCAAGATACGCAGTATTTT
TRBV19	TRBJ1-6	NA	NA	CASSEQARGDSPLHF	TGTGCCAGTAGTGAACAGGCGCGGGGGGATTCACCCCTCCACTTT
TRBV19	TRBJ2-2	NA	NA	CASTQRGGGYTNTGELFF	TGTGCCAGTACACAACGGGGAGGCGGCTATACGAACACCGGGGAGCTGTTTTTT
TRBV11-3	TRBJ1-6	NA	NA	CASSGGRGSPLHF	TGTGCCAGCAGCGGGGGCCGTGGTTCACCCCTCCACTTT
TRBV7-9	TRBJ1-6	NA	TRBD1	CASSLGQGISPLHF	TGTGCCAGCAGCTTGGGACAGGGGATTTCACCCCTCCACTTT
TRBV7-8	TRBJ1-5	NA	NA	CASSPTVNQPQHF	TGTGCCAGCAGCCCGACAGTTAATCAGCCCCAGCATTTT
TRBV5-1	TRBJ1-1	NA	NA	CASSLDGGNTEAFF	TGCGCCAGCAGCTTGGACGGGGGGAACACTGAAGCTTTCTTT
TRBV7-3	TRBJ2-7	NA	TRBD1	CASSPQGANSYEQYF	TGTGCCAGCAGCCCTCAGGGGGCAAATTCCTACGAGCAGTACTTC
TRBV5-5	TRBJ1-4	NA	NA	CASSIQATNEKLFF	TGTGCCAGCAGCATACAGGCAACTAATGAAAAACTGTTTTTT